These 6 T cell receptor beta chains were all obtained from the same sample, sequenced in a study of neurological immune-mediated disorders (dated by TCRdb to between 2018 and 2021). The library was prepared using 5' RACE. For sequencing, an Illumina HiSeq 2500 was employed. TCRdb applied fastp at Q25 and MiXCR to the public reads, then kept only in-frame beta chains. Entries that share a CDR3 protein sequence are merged under the most common genes and DNA. The table for this sample lists about 84,000 distinct CDR3 sequences; 10% of them were counted only once. The ten largest clones represent about 1.8% of the sample. Sequencing input: PBMCs. These receptors came from a man aged 35 to 55 in good health.

This clonotype was found many times. This chain connects TRBV9 to TRBJ1-6; D is uncertain. The CDR3 sequence is 13 residues long. CDR1 and CDR2 (germline): SGDLS, YYNGEE. V shed 3 bases and J shed 6 bases, with 7 bases lying between them. In nucleotides, the CDR3 is TGTGCCAGCAGCGGAGGTAGTAATTCACCCCTCCACTTT. Amino acids: CASSGGSNSPLHF. Drawing the rest from reference TRBV9 and TRBJ1-6, the complete variable domain is DSGVTQTPKHLITATGQRVTLRCSPRSGDLSVYWYQQSLDQGLQFLIQYYNGEERAKGNILERFSAQQFPDLHSELNLSSLELGDSALYFCASSGGSNSPLHFGNGTRLTVT.

Many counts were recorded for this clonotype. The chain links TRBV20-1 to TRBJ1-1, with D possibly being TRBD1 (5 bases). The CDR3 spans 13 residues. V shed 6 bases and J shed 1 base, with 12 bases lying between them. Germline V lookup: CDR1 DFQATT, CDR2 SNEGSKA (reference sequence). CDR3 DNA: TGCAGTGCCAAACGCGGGGGGAACACTGAAGCTTTCTTT. Protein sequence: CSAKRGGNTEAFF.

The chain couples TRBV29-1 to TRBJ2-5; perhaps TRBD2 as D (5 bases). The germline V gene encodes CDR1 SQVTM and CDR2 ANQGSEA. This CDR3 has 13 residues. Between the trimmed V and J ends, which lost 3 bases and 5 bases, there was a span of 13 bases. The CDR3 nucleotides are TGCAGCGTTGAGGGGTACACGGGGGAGACCCAGTACTTC. Translating it yields CSVEGYTGETQYF.

This clonotype was counted at least ten times. The chain is built from TRBV30 and TRBJ2-1; 8 nucleotides agree with TRBD2. Germline V gene sequence: CDR1 GTSNPN, CDR2 SVGIG (reference sequence). The length of the CDR3 is 16 residues. The V gene end was trimmed by 2 bases and the J gene end by 10 bases; junction bases not matched to a gene: 16. The CDR3 nucleotides are TGTGCCTGGAGTCCTCCCCGGGGGGGGGTCGTGTTCGAGCAGTTCTTC. This gives the protein CAWSPPRGGVVFEQFF.

This clonotype came up many times. At one end, the junction sequence differs from germline, possibly due to a read error. The V gene is TRBV12-3 or TRBV12-4, the J gene TRBJ1-1, with 8 positions matching TRBD1. This CDR3 spans 15 amino acids. The chain's CDR3 is CASSLGQGLNTEAFF. The DNA of the CDR3 is TGTGCCAGCAGCTTAGGACAGGGCCTGAACACTGAAGCTTTCTTT.

This clonotype came up many times. The rearrangement uses TRBV7-9 and TRBJ2-1, with D possibly being TRBD2 (6 bases). Germline CDR1 reads SEHNR; CDR2 reads FQNEAQ (reference sequence). Trimming removed 4 bases from V and 6 bases from J, with 19 bases in between. CDR3 length equals 16 residues. As DNA, the CDR3 is TGTGCCAGCAGCTATAGTCGGGAGTTAAAGGGCAATGAGCAGTTCTTC. Protein product: CASSYSRELKGNEQFF.